Sequencing of this TCR beta chain was carried out in a study of T cells after yellow fever vaccination. Across the whole study: Fractions containing few cells were prepared with SMART-Seq v4 Ultra Low Input. General study points: Abundant clonotypes (contaminants from the bulk population) could be present in FACS-sorted repertoires. Secondary responses were weaker yet peaked faster, day 5 versus 15.

This clonotype has a count of ten or more. Antigen: not known. Generation of TCR cDNA used 5'RACE template switching (which added a universal primer site and UMIs). One entry per CDR3 protein results from TCRdb running MiXCR on the 5' RACE reads. The data contain 150,000 to 200,000 distinct CDR3 sequences, approximately 11% of them seen just once; the ten biggest clones take up less than 40%. V lost 0 bases, J lost 0 bases, and 8 bases lay in between. The germline V gene has CDR1 MGHRA and CDR2 YSYEKL. The CDR3 is 15 amino acids. The J gene is TRBJ1-1, the V gene TRBV4-1; perhaps TRBD1 as D (6 bases). This sequence was found in a man in his late teens or twenties who received the YFV17D yellow fever vaccine. Sequences were derived from CD8+ T cells sorted from PBMCs, sampled 15 days after the yellow fever booster vaccination. The CDR3 coding sequence is TGCGCCAGCAGCCAAGAAGGGGGGATGAACACTGAAGCTTTCTTT. Translated: CASSQEGGMNTEAFF.